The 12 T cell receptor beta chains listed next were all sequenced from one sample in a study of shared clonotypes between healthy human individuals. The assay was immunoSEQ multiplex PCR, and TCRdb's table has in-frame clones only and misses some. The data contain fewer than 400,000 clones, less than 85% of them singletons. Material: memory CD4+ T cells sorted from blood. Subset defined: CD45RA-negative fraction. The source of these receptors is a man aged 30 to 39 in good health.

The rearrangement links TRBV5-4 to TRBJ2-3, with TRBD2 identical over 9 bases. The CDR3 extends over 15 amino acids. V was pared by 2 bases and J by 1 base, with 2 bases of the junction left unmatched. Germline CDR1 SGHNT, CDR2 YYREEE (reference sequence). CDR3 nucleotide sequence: TGTGCCAGCAGCTTTTTAGCGGGGGGCACAGATACGCAGTATTTT. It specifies CASSFLAGGTDTQYF. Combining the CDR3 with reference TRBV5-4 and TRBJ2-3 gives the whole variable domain ETGVTQSPTHLIKTRGQQVTLRCSSQSGHNTVSWYQQALGQGPQFIFQYYREEENGRGNFPPRFSGLQFPNYSSELNVNALELDDSALYLCASSFLAGGTDTQYFGPGTRLTVL.

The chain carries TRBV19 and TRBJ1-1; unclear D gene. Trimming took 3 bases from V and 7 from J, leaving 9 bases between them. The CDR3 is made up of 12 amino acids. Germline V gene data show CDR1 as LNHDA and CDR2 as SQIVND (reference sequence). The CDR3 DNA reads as TGTGCCAGTAGTATGGGAGTTGTTGAAGCTTTCTTT. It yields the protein CASSMGVVEAFF.

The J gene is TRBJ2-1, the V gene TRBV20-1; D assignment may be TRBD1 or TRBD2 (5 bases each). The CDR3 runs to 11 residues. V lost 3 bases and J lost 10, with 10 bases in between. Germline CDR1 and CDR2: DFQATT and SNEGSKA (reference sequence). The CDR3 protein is CSARGTVEQFF. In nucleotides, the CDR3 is TGCAGTGCTAGGGGGACCGTCGAGCAGTTCTTC.

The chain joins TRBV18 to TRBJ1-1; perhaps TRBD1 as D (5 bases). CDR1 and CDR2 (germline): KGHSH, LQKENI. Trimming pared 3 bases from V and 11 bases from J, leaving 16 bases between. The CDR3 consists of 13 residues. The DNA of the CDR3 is TGTGCCAGCTCACCTGGCGAAGACAGAGGCGCTTTCTTT. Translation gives CASSPGEDRGAFF.

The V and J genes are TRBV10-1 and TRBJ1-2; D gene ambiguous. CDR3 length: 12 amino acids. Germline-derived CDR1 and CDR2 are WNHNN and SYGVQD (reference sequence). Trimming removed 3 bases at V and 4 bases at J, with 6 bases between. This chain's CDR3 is CASSDGIYGYTF. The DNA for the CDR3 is TGCGCCAGCAGTGATGGTATCTATGGCTACACCTTC.

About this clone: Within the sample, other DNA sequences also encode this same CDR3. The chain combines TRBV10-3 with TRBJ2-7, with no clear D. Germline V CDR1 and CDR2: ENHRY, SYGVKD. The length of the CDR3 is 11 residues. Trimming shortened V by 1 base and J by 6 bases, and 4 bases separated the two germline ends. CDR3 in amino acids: CAISELGEQYF. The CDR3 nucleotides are TGTGCCATCAGTGAGTTGGGCGAGCAGTACTTC.

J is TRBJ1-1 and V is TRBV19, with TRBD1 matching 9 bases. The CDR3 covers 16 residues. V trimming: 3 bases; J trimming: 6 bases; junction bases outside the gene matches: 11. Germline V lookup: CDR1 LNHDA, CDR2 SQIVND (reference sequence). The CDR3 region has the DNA TGTGCCAGTAGTATCAGCCGGGACAGGGAAGGTCCTGAAGCTTTCTTT. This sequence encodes CASSISRDREGPEAFF.

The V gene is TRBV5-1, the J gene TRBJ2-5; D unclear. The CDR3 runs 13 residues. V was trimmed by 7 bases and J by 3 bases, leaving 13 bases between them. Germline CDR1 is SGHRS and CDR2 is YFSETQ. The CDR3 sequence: CASRYLLEETQYF. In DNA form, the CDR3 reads TGCGCCAGCCGGTATTTGCTAGAAGAGACCCAGTACTTC.

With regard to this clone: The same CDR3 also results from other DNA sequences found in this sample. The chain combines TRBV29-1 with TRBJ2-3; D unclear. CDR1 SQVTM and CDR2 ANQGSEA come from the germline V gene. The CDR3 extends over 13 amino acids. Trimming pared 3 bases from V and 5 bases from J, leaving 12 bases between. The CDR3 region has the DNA TGCAGCGTTGAGGAGCAGACCAGAGATACGCAGTATTTT. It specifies CSVEEQTRDTQYF.

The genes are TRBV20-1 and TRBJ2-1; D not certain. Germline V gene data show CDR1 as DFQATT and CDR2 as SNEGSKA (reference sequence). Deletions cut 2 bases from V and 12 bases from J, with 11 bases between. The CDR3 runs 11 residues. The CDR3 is CSARIGVTQFF. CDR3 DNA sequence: TGCAGTGCTAGAATTGGGGTGACGCAGTTCTTC.

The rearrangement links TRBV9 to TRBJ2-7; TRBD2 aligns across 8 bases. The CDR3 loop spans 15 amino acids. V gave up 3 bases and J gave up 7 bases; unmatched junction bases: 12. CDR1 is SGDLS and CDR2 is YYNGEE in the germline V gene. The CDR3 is CASSATPAGVGEQYF. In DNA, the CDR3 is TGTGCCAGCAGCGCCACCCCAGCGGGAGTGGGAGAGCAGTACTTC.

This CDR3 is CASSLRGESTEAFF. In nucleotides, the CDR3 is TGTGCCAGCAGCTTGCGAGGGGAGAGCACTGAAGCTTTCTTT. This chain links TRBV11-1 with TRBJ1-1; the D gene is possibly TRBD1 (5 bases). Trimming removed 3 bases from V and 4 bases from J, with 12 bases in between. The CDR3 loop spans 14 amino acids. Germline V gene sequence: CDR1 SGHAT, CDR2 FQDESV (reference sequence).